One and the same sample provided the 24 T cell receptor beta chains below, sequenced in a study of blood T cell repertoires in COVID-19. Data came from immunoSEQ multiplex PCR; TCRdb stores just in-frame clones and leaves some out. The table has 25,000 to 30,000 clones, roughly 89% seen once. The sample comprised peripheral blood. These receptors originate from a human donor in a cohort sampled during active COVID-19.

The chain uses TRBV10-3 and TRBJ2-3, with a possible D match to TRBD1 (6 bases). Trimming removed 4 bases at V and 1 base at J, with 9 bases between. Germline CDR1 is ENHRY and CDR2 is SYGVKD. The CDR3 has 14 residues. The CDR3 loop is CAISGDTGTDTQYF. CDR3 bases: TGTGCCATCAGTGGGGACACCGGCACAGATACGCAGTATTTT.

The CDR3 loop reads CASSVVGTGYNEQFF. In nucleotides, the CDR3 is TGTGCCAGCAGCGTAGTAGGGACAGGCTACAATGAGCAGTTCTTC. J is TRBJ2-1 and V is TRBV9; the match to TRBD1 covers 8 bases. The CDR3 covers 15 residues. Germline V CDR1 and CDR2: SGDLS, YYNGEE. After removal of 0 bases from V and 3 bases from J, the junction contained 2 bases not matched to a gene.

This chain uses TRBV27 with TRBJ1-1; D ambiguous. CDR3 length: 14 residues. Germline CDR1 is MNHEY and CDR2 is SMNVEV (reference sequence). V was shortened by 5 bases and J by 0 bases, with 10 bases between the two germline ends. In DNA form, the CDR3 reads TGTGCCAGCAGTACCTCCGGGGTGAACACTGAAGCTTTCTTT. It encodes CASSTSGVNTEAFF.

Written as DNA, the CDR3 is TGCAGCGTTGAATCCAACAGGGGGCGTAGAGAGACCCAGTACTTC. This encodes CSVESNRGRRETQYF. The V gene is TRBV29-1, the J gene TRBJ2-5; 9 bases fit TRBD1. The CDR3 runs 15 residues. V trimming: 2 bases; J trimming: 4 bases; junction bases outside the gene matches: 8. Germline assignment: CDR1 SQVTM and CDR2 ANQGSEA.

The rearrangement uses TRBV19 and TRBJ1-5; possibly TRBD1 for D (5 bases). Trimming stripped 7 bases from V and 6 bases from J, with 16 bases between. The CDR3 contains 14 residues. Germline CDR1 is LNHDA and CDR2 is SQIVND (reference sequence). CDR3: CASTPGQGTQPQHF. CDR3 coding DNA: TGTGCCAGTACTCCCGGGCAGGGCACTCAGCCCCAGCATTTT. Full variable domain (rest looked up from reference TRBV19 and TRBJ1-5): DGGITQSPKYLFRKEGQNVTLSCEQNLNHDAMYWYRQDPGQGLRLIYYSQIVNDFQKGDIAEGYSVSREKKESFPLTVTSAQKNPTAFYLCASTPGQGTQPQHFGDGTRLSIL.

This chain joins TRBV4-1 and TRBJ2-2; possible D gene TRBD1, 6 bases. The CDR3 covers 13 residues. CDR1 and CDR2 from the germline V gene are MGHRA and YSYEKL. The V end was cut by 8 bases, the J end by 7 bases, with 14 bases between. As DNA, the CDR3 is TGCGCCAGCGAGAAGGGGGAGAACGGGGAGCTGTTTTTT. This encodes CASEKGENGELFF.

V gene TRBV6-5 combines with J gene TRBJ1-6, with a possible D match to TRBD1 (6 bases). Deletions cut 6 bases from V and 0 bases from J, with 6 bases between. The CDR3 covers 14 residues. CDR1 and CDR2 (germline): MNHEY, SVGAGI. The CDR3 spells CASRQGSYNSPLHF. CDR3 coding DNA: TGTGCCAGCAGACAGGGCTCCTATAATTCACCCCTCCACTTT.

This CDR3 is CASSLGALTGEGETQYF. The DNA for the CDR3 is TGCGCCAGCAGCTTGGGAGCCCTGACGGGGGAAGGAGAGACCCAGTACTTC. The chain couples TRBV5-1 to TRBJ2-5; D might be TRBD2 (6 bases). The CDR3 is made up of 17 amino acids. Germline V gene lookup returns CDR1 SGHRS and CDR2 YFSETQ. The V and J ends lost 0 bases and 4 bases respectively, with 19 bases between them. Based on the CDR3 plus reference TRBV5-1 and TRBJ2-5, the full variable domain is KAGVTQTPRYLIKTRGQQVTLSCSPISGHRSVSWYQQTPGQGLQFLFEYFSETQRNKGNFPGRFSGRQFSNSRSEMNVSTLELGDSALYLCASSLGALTGEGETQYFGPGTRLLVL.

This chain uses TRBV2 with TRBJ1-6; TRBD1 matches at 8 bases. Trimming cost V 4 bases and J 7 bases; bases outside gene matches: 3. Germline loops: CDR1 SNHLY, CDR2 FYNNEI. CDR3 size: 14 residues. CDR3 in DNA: TGTGCCAGCAGTGCTGACAGGGGAAATTCACCCCTCCACTTT. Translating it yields CASSADRGNSPLHF.

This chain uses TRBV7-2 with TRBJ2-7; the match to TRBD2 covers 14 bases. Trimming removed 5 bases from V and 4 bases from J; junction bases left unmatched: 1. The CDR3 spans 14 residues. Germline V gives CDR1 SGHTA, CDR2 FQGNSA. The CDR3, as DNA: TGTGCCAGCAGCCGGACTAGCGGGAGGTACGAGCAGTACTTC. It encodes CASSRTSGRYEQYF. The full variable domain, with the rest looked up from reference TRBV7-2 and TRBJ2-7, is GAGVSQSPSNKVTEKGKDVELRCDPISGHTALYWYRQSLGQGLEFLIYFQGNSAPDKSGLPSDRFSAERTGGSVSTLTIQRTQQEDSAVYLCASSRTSGRYEQYFGPGTRLTVT.

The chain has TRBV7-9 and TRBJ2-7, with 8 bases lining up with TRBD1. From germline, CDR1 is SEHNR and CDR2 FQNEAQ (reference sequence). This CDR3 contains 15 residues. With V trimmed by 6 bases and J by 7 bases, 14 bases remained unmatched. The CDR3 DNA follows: TGTGCCAGCAGTCTTATCGGGACAGGAGGGGAGGAGCAGTACTTC. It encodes CASSLIGTGGEEQYF.

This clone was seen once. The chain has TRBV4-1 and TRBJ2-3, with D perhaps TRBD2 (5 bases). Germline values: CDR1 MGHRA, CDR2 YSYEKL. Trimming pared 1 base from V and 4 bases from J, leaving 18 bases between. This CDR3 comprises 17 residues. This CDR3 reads CASSQAPLRGPADTQYF. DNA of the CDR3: TGCGCCAGCAGCCAAGCTCCACTACGAGGGCCGGCAGATACGCAGTATTTT.

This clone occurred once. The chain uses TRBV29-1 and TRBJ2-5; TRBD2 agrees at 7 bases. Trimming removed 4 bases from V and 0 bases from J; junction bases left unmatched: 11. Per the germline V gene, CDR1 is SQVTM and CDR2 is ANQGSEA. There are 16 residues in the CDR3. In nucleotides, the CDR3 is TGCAGCGTTGTCCCTCGAATGGCGGGGGACCAAGAGACCCAGTACTTC. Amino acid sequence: CSVVPRMAGDQETQYF. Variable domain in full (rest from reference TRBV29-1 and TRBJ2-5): SAVISQKPSRDICQRGTSLTIQCQVDSQVTMMFWYRQQPGQSLTLIATANQGSEATYESGFVIDKFPISRPNLTFSTLTVSNMSPEDSSIYLCSVVPRMAGDQETQYFGPGTRLLVL.

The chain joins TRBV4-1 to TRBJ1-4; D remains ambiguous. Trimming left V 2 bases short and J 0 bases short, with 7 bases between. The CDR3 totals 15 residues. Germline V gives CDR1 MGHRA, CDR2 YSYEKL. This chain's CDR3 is CASSQLQATNEKLFF. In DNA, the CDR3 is TGCGCCAGCAGCCAACTCCAGGCAACTAATGAAAAACTGTTTTTT.

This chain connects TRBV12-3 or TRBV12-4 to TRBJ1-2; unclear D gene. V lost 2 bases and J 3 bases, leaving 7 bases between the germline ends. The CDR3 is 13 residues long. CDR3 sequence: CASSLNGDYGYTF. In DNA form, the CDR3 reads TGTGCCAGCAGTTTAAACGGGGACTATGGCTACACCTTC.

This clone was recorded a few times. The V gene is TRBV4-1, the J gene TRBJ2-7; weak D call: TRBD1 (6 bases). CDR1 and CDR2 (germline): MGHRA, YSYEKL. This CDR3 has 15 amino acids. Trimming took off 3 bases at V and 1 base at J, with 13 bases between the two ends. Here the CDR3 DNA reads TGCGCCAGCAGCCAGGGTAGGGGGAGATCCTACGAGCAGTACTTC. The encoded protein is CASSQGRGRSYEQYF.

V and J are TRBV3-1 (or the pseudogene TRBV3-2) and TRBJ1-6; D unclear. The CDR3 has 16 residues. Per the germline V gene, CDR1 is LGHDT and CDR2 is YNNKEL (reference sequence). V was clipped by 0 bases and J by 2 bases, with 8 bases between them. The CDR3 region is CASSQEVRAYNSPLHF. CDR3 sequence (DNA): TGTGCCAGCAGCCAAGAAGTGCGGGCCTATAATTCACCCCTCCACTTT.

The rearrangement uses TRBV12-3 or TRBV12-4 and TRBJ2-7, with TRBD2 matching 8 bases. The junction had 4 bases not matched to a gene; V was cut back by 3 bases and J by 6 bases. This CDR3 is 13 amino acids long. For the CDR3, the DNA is TGTGCCAGCAGTTTGATCCGGGGGGGCGAGCAGTACTTC. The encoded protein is CASSLIRGGEQYF.

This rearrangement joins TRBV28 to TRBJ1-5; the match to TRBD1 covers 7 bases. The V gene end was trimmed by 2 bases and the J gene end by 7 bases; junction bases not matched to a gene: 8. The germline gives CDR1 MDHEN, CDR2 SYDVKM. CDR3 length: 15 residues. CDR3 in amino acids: CASSLEVTGQQPQHF. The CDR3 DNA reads TGTGCCAGCAGTTTAGAGGTTACGGGACAGCAGCCCCAGCATTTT.

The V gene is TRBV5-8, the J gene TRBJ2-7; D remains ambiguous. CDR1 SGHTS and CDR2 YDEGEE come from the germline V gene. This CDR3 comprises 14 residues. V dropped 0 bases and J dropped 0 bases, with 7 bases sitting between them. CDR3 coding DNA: TGTGCCAGCAGCTTGGCCGCCAGCTCCTACGAGCAGTACTTC. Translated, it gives CASSLAASSYEQYF.

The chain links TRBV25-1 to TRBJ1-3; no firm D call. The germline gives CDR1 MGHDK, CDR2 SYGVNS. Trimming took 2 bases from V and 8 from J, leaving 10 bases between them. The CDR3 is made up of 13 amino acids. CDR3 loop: CASSEGQMDTIYF. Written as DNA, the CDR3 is TGTGCCAGCAGTGAAGGGCAGATGGACACCATATATTTT.

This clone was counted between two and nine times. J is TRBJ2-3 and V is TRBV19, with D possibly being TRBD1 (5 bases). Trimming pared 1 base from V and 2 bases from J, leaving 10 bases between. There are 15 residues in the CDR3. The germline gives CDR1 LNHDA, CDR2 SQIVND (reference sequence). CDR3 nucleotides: TGTGCCAGTAGTATAGGGGGCAGACTCACAGATACGCAGTATTTT. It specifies CASSIGGRLTDTQYF.

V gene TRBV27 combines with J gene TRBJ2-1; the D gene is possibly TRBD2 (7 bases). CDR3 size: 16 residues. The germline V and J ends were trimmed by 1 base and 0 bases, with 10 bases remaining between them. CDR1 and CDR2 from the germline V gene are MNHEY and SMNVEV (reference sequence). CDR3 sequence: CASSLFGGPSYNEQFF. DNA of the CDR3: TGTGCCAGCAGTTTATTCGGGGGGCCCTCCTACAATGAGCAGTTCTTC.

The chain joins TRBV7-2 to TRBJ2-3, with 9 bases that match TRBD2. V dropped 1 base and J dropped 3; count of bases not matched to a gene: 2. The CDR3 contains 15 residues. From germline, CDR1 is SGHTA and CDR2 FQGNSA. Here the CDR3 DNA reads TGTGCCAGCAGCTTAGTTCTAGCGGGGACAGATACGCAGTATTTT. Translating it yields CASSLVLAGTDTQYF.